Below, 31 T cell receptor beta chains from the same sample are listed, as sequenced in a study of blood T cell repertoires in COVID-19. Here immunoSEQ multiplex PCR was the method, and the copy in TCRdb shows in-frame clones only, minus some. The data show some 130,000 clones, around 89% seen once. The specimen was peripheral blood. The origin of the receptors is a man aged 55 to 70 with COVID-19, enrolled during active disease.

This chain uses TRBV7-2 with TRBJ1-1; TRBD1 matches 9 bases. V shed 5 bases and J 2 bases; nucleotides not matched to a gene: 3. The V gene's germline CDR1 is SGHTA and CDR2 FQGNSA. The CDR3 is 14 amino acids. CDR3 region: CASSQTGGNTEAFF. The CDR3 nucleotides are TGTGCCAGCAGCCAGACAGGGGGAAACACTGAAGCTTTCTTT.

This clone was counted a single time. The rearrangement joins TRBV6-5 to TRBJ1-4; 8 bases line up with TRBD1. The CDR3 sequence is 14 residues long. The trim removed 4 bases at V and 6 bases at J, leaving 4 bases unmatched. Per the germline V gene, CDR1 is MNHEY and CDR2 is SVGAGI. As DNA, the CDR3 is TGTGCCAGCAGTTCGGGGACAGGCGATGAAAAACTGTTTTTT. Its protein is CASSSGTGDEKLFF.

The chain recombines TRBV6-1 with TRBJ1-2; D is perhaps TRBD1 (5 bases). CDR1 MNHNS and CDR2 SASEGT come from the germline V gene. The germline V and J ends were trimmed by 0 bases and 0 bases, with 11 bases remaining between them. The CDR3 runs 16 residues. The CDR3 DNA reads as TGTGCCAGCAGTGAAGCCGGACACGGAGCTAACTATGGCTACACCTTC. This gives the protein CASSEAGHGANYGYTF.

The CDR3 here is CAISAGYTEAFF. DNA for the CDR3: TGTGCCATCAGTGCAGGCTACACTGAAGCTTTCTTT. The V and J genes are TRBV10-3 and TRBJ1-1; D is uncertain. In germline, CDR1 is ENHRY, CDR2 SYGVKD. Deletions cut 4 bases from V and 3 bases from J, with 6 bases between. The CDR3 consists of 12 residues.

This clone was observed a few times. This rearrangement joins TRBV6-5 to TRBJ1-4; weak D call: TRBD1 (6 bases). The CDR3 length is 15 residues. Trimming stripped 1 base from V and 3 bases from J, with 9 bases between. CDR1 and CDR2 (germline): MNHEY, SVGAGI. The CDR3 here is CASSYLAGANEKLFF. The CDR3 DNA is TGTGCCAGCAGTTACTTGGCAGGGGCTAATGAAAAACTGTTTTTT.

The CDR3 sequence is CASSLGSRSNQPQHF. CDR3 DNA sequence: TGTGCCAGCAGCCTCGGATCGAGGAGCAATCAGCCCCAGCATTTT. The chain employs TRBV3-1 (or the pseudogene TRBV3-2) and TRBJ1-5; D unresolved. The CDR3 contains 15 residues. CDR1 and CDR2 (germline): LGHDT, YNNKEL (reference sequence). V was trimmed by 4 bases and J by 1 base, leaving 11 bases between them.

This clone was seen only a few times. This chain joins TRBV29-1 and TRBJ1-3; D not certain. Trimming shortened V by 6 bases and J by 4 bases, and 10 bases separated the two germline ends. Per the germline V gene, CDR1 is SQVTM and CDR2 is ANQGSEA. The CDR3 extends over 12 amino acids. CDR3 region: CSVIFGGNTIYF. The CDR3 DNA reads TGCAGCGTGATATTCGGGGGAAACACCATATATTTT.

The sample holds one count of this clone. V and J are TRBV9 and TRBJ1-2; D is unresolved. V was shortened by 1 base and J by 4 bases, with 14 bases between the two germline ends. The CDR3 is made up of 15 amino acids. The V gene's germline CDR1 is SGDLS and CDR2 YYNGEE. The CDR3 nucleotides are TGTGCCAGCAGCGTAACCGGGGAGGGCCTCTATGGCTACACCTTC. Its protein product is CASSVTGEGLYGYTF.

This chain joins TRBV28 and TRBJ1-3; 7 bases fit TRBD1. With V trimmed by 10 bases and J by 4 bases, 13 bases remained unmatched. Germline V gene data show CDR1 as MDHEN and CDR2 as SYDVKM. This CDR3 is 15 amino acids long. The CDR3 loop is CATRGSGAEGNTIYF. CDR3 nucleotides: TGTGCCACCAGGGGGAGCGGGGCAGAAGGAAACACCATATATTTT.

Here the CDR3 reads CASSPWGEAETQYF. The CDR3 coding sequence is TGTGCCAGCAGCCCTTGGGGGGAGGCGGAGACCCAGTACTTC. The rearrangement joins TRBV14 to TRBJ2-5; maybe TRBD2 (6 bases). Trimming shortened V by 4 bases and J by 5 bases, and 14 bases separated the two germline ends. The CDR3 runs 14 residues. Per germline, CDR1 SGHDN and CDR2 FVKESK.

The V gene is TRBV3-1 (or the pseudogene TRBV3-2), the J gene TRBJ1-5; the D gene is possibly TRBD1 (6 bases). The CDR3 runs to 16 residues. Between the trimmed V and J ends, which lost 4 bases and 8 bases, there was a span of 21 bases. Germline CDR1 LGHDT, CDR2 YNNKEL (reference sequence). CDR3 protein: CASSPGVGQYGEPQHF. CDR3 in DNA: TGTGCCAGCAGCCCCGGGGTCGGACAGTACGGTGAGCCCCAGCATTTT.

V usage is TRBV23-1 and J usage is TRBJ1-1; 8 bases match TRBD1. TRBV23-1 is sorted into the ORF group, with uncertain function. The CDR3 length is 15 residues. V shed 0 bases and J 3 bases; nucleotides not matched to a gene: 3. In nucleotides, the CDR3 is TGCGCCAGCAGTCAATCGTTCAGGGGGCACACTGAAGCTTTCTTT. This gives the protein CASSQSFRGHTEAFF.

The J gene is TRBJ2-7, the V gene TRBV6-1; D might be TRBD2 (6 bases). The V gene lost 2 bases and the J gene lost 0 bases, with 11 bases spanning the gap. Germline V gene data show CDR1 as MNHNS and CDR2 as SASEGT. The length of the CDR3 is 15 residues. CDR3 protein: CASSESRRDSYEQYF. The CDR3 DNA sequence: TGTGCCAGCAGTGAAAGTCGGCGGGACTCCTACGAGCAGTACTTC.

There are a few counts of this clone. V gene TRBV4-1 combines with J gene TRBJ1-2; maybe TRBD1 (5 bases). Trimming took 1 base from V and 3 from J, leaving 9 bases between them. Germline V CDR1 and CDR2: MGHRA, YSYEKL. There are 14 residues in the CDR3. CDR3 sequence reads: CASSQVRGYYGYTF. The CDR3 coding sequence is TGCGCCAGCAGCCAAGTTAGGGGCTACTATGGCTACACCTTC.

V and J are TRBV12-3 or TRBV12-4 and TRBJ2-7; a weak D match, TRBD1 (5 bases). This CDR3 is built from 12 residues. Trimming removed 7 bases at V and 1 base at J, with 8 bases between. This CDR3 is CASKGDSYEQYF. The CDR3 coding sequence is TGTGCCAGCAAAGGGGATTCCTACGAGCAGTACTTC.

The gene calls are TRBV2 and TRBJ1-4, with 11 nucleotides matching TRBD1. Germline V gene lookup returns CDR1 SNHLY and CDR2 FYNNEI. The CDR3 runs 14 residues. V lost 3 bases to trimming and J lost 11 bases; unmatched junction nucleotides: 5. CDR3 loop: CASSDGQGARKLFF. The CDR3, as DNA: TGTGCCAGCAGTGATGGACAGGGGGCTCGGAAACTGTTTTTT.

The chain employs TRBV7-8 and TRBJ2-1; no definite D call. Germline CDR1 reads SGHVS; CDR2 reads FQNEAQ. Trimming left V 1 base short and J 6 bases short, with 10 bases between. The CDR3 runs 14 residues. The CDR3 bases are TGTGCCAGCAGCTTAGTTCAGGCTGGCAATGAGCAGTTCTTC. The encoded protein is CASSLVQAGNEQFF.

The table lists this clone with a few counts. The V call is TRBV19, the J call TRBJ1-1; no reliable D call. This CDR3 is 15 amino acids long. Germline V gene lookup returns CDR1 LNHDA and CDR2 SQIVND (reference sequence). Trimming took off 1 base at V and 0 bases at J, with 9 bases between the two ends. The CDR3 DNA reads as TGTGCCAGTAGTATAGCTCAGGCCTTGAACACTGAAGCTTTCTTT. Protein: CASSIAQALNTEAFF.

This clone showed up just once. This chain links TRBV27 with TRBJ2-1; 10 bases map to TRBD2. CDR1 and CDR2 (germline): MNHEY, SMNVEV (reference sequence). Unmatched junction bases numbered 8, after V lost 3 bases and J lost 9 bases. This CDR3 is 15 amino acids long. The CDR3 DNA reads as TGTGCCAGCAGTTTTTCCAGCGGGGGGGCTGGTGAGCAGTTCTTC. Residues: CASSFSSGGAGEQFF.

In its sample, this clone was seen once. J is TRBJ1-5 and V is TRBV11-2; the D gene is possibly TRBD1 (5 bases). The V end lost 2 bases, the J end lost 3 bases, and 14 bases lay between the germline ends. Germline-derived CDR1 and CDR2 are SGHAT and FQNNGV. The CDR3 has 16 amino acids. For the CDR3, the DNA is TGTGCCAGCAGCTTATCGGGGGGGATTAACAATCAGCCCCAGCATTTT. Its translation is CASSLSGGINNQPQHF.

The rearrangement links TRBV28 to TRBJ2-7, with 14 bases that match TRBD2. V gave up 6 bases and J gave up 0 bases; unmatched junction bases: 13. CDR1 is MDHEN, CDR2 SYDVKM, per germline. The length of the CDR3 is 19 residues. The CDR3 nucleotides read TGTGCCAGCAGCTTCGTCGGACTAGCGGGGGGATTTAGCTCCTACGAGCAGTACTTC. Protein: CASSFVGLAGGFSSYEQYF. Full variable domain (outside the CDR3, taken from reference TRBV28 and TRBJ2-7): DVKVTQSSRYLVKRTGEKVFLECVQDMDHENMFWYRQDPGLGLRLIYFSYDVKMKEKGDIPEGYSVSREKKERFSLILESASTNQTSMYLCASSFVGLAGGFSSYEQYFGPGTRLTVT.

The chain is built from TRBV6-5 and TRBJ1-2; possible D gene TRBD1, 6 bases. The CDR3 is 16 residues long. V was trimmed by 0 bases and J by 0 bases, leaving 11 bases between them. From germline, CDR1 is MNHEY and CDR2 SVGAGI. This CDR3 reads CASSYSSEGANYGYTF. DNA of the CDR3: TGTGCCAGCAGTTACTCGTCCGAGGGGGCTAACTATGGCTACACCTTC.

The chain uses TRBV7-9 and TRBJ1-1; D is unresolved. The CDR3 totals 14 residues. Trimming stripped 5 bases from V and 1 base from J, with 11 bases between. Germline V gene lookup returns CDR1 SEHNR and CDR2 FQNEAQ (reference sequence). Here the CDR3 DNA reads TGTGCCAGCAGCCTCAGGATGCGGAACACTGAAGCTTTCTTT. This encodes CASSLRMRNTEAFF.

This chain joins TRBV6-5 and TRBJ2-1, with TRBD1 matching over 7 bases. Looked up from germline, CDR1 is MNHEY and CDR2 is SVGAGI. The CDR3 runs to 14 residues. J gave up 3 bases and V 6 bases, and 5 bases lay outside the gene matches. CDR3 region: CASSGTVDYNEQFF. The CDR3 DNA reads TGTGCCAGCAGCGGGACAGTCGACTACAATGAGCAGTTCTTC.

This sequence joins TRBV18 and TRBJ2-1; D remains unclear. Germline loops: CDR1 KGHSH, CDR2 LQKENI. The CDR3 runs to 14 residues. V lost 0 bases to trimming and J lost 4 bases, with 7 bases between them. The CDR3 DNA is TGTGCCAGCTCACCACCCATCGGGTACAATGAGCAGTTCTTC. It specifies CASSPPIGYNEQFF.

The chain links TRBV6-6 to TRBJ2-7; 10 nucleotides align to TRBD1. The ends lost 5 bases at V and 3 bases at J; junction bases unmatched: 7. The CDR3 runs 15 residues. From germline, CDR1 is MNHNY and CDR2 SVGAGI (reference sequence). CDR3 DNA sequence: TGTGCCAGCAGTCCGGCCGGGACAGGGGTCTACGAGCAGTACTTC. It translates to CASSPAGTGVYEQYF.

The V call is TRBV5-6, the J call TRBJ1-2, with a possible D match to TRBD1 (6 bases). CDR1 SGHDT and CDR2 YYEEEE come from the germline V gene. Deletions cut 4 bases from V and 7 bases from J, with 20 bases between. The CDR3 sequence is 15 residues long. The CDR3 nucleotides are TGTGCCAGCAGCCTGGCCCCAGGGGAGGGTTTTGGCTACACCTTC. Protein product: CASSLAPGEGFGYTF.

In this sample, this clone turned up once. The chain is built from TRBV29-1 and TRBJ2-7; D is unclear. Germline V lookup: CDR1 SQVTM, CDR2 ANQGSEA. CDR3 length equals 12 residues. V lost 1 base and J lost 3, with 7 bases in between. CDR3 coding DNA: TGCAGCGTTGAAGGGCAGGACTACGAGCAGTACTTC. As protein: CSVEGQDYEQYF.

Regarding this clone: One end of the junction varies from germline; a read error may be responsible. The V call is TRBV12-3 or TRBV12-4, the J call TRBJ2-2; a possible D gene is TRBD2 (5 bases). The CDR3 runs 12 residues. DNA of the CDR3: TGTGCCAGAAGGAGAGGATACCGGGGAGCTGTTTTT. Protein: CARRRGYRGAVF.

The chain is built from TRBV6-2 or TRBV6-3 and TRBJ2-5; tentative D call: TRBD2 (6 bases). The length of the CDR3 is 14 residues. The germline V gene encodes CDR1 MNHEY and CDR2 SVGEGT. With 5 bases removed from V and 3 bases from J, the gap between germline ends came to 13 bases. DNA of the CDR3: TGTGCCAGCAGTCTCTCCGGGGGTAAAGAGACCCAGTACTTC. Protein product: CASSLSGGKETQYF.

This chain connects TRBV27 to TRBJ1-2, with a tentative D call TRBD1 (6 bases). Trimming cost V 0 bases and J 4 bases, with 15 bases left between them. CDR3 length: 16 residues. CDR1 and CDR2 from the germline V gene are MNHEY and SMNVEV (reference sequence). As DNA, the CDR3 is TGTGCCAGCAGTTTATCTTTCAGGGGCGCTGTCTATGGCTACACCTTC. Its protein is CASSLSFRGAVYGYTF.